This TCR beta chain is drawn from a study of cytomegalovirus exposure and HLA in healthy donors. Study-wide findings and caveats: Cytomegalovirus-associated status was assigned to 150 or so TCR beta chains.

Vbeta (60) and Jbeta (13) primers were used in the PCR. Some clones are missing from TCRdb's copy, which holds only in-frame ones; the method was immunoSEQ multiplex PCR. The sample has 200,000 to 250,000 clones, around 80% seen once; the top ten hold 2.5% to 3%. The germline gives CDR1 SGHRS, CDR2 YFSETQ. Germline trimming cut 3 bases from V and 2 bases from J; bases unmatched to any gene: 3. This CDR3 region has 14 residues. With respect to this clone: Its antigen is still unknown. The sample has other DNA sequences that encode this CDR3 too.

Donors were nominally healthy when sampled, though unrecorded immune exposures were likely. This TCR was recovered from a woman aged 55 to 70 in good health and CMV-seropositive. Sequencing was performed on PBMCs. The rearrangement joins TRBV5-1 to TRBJ2-5; 8 nucleotides agree with TRBD1. This chain's CDR3 is CASSYGQGQETQYF. In nucleotides, the CDR3 is TGCGCCAGCAGCTACGGACAGGGACAAGAGACCCAGTACTTC.